This entry lists 17 T cell receptor beta chains sequenced from one sample in a study of blood T cell repertoires in COVID-19. TCRdb keeps only in-frame clones here, not all; method: immunoSEQ multiplex PCR. The top ten hold under 20% of the sample, which has about 170,000 clones, approximately 79% seen once. What was sequenced was PBMCs or T cells enriched from blood (not recorded which). Source of these receptors: a woman in her 70s in a cohort exposed to, infected with or recovered from COVID-19 (not recorded which).

The chain uses TRBV28 and TRBJ2-1; TRBD2 agrees at 10 bases. V was pared by 5 bases and J by 8 bases, with 6 bases of the junction left unmatched. The germline CDR1 and CDR2 sequences are MDHEN and SYDVKM. CDR3 size: 14 residues. In nucleotides, the CDR3 is TGTGCCAGCAGTCTAGCGGGAGTCATCCATGAGCAGTTCTTC. Encoded protein: CASSLAGVIHEQFF.

The CDR3 nucleotides are TGTGCCAGCAGCGTAGAGGTGGTGGGGGCGAAAACCTCCTACGAGCAGTACTTC. Translation gives CASSVEVVGAKTSYEQYF. The chain uses TRBV9 and TRBJ2-7; D might be TRBD1 (6 bases). Germline-derived CDR1 and CDR2 are SGDLS and YYNGEE. The CDR3 length is 18 residues. V was shortened by 0 bases and J by 0 bases, with 19 bases between the two germline ends.

The gene calls are TRBV28 and TRBJ2-7; 8 bases are a match to TRBD2. The CDR3 runs 14 residues. Germline V gene sequence: CDR1 MDHEN, CDR2 SYDVKM. Trimming removed 4 bases from V and 3 bases from J; junction bases left unmatched: 5. CDR3 sequence: CASSYPGGIYEQYF. The CDR3 coding sequence is TGTGCCAGCAGTTATCCGGGAGGGATCTACGAGCAGTACTTC.

As for this clone: A junction boundary mismatches the germline segment, possibly from a read error. V is TRBV7-7 and J is TRBJ2-1, with D possibly TRBD1 on 5 matching bases. Germline CDR1 SSHAT, CDR2 FNYEAQ (reference sequence). This CDR3 spans 13 amino acids. CDR3 in amino acids: CASSWGLGDEQFF. The CDR3 DNA is TGTGCTAGCAGTTGGGGCCTTGGGGATGAGCAGTTCTTC.

In this sample, this clone turned up a few times. The gene calls are TRBV5-1 and TRBJ2-2; 10 bases map to TRBD2. The ends lost 0 bases at V and 7 bases at J; junction bases unmatched: 6. The CDR3 covers 16 residues. The germline gives CDR1 SGHRS, CDR2 YFSETQ. CDR3 coding DNA: TGCGCCAGCAGCTTGGGCCTAGCGGGAGTCGTCGGGGAGCTGTTTTTT. The encoded protein is CASSLGLAGVVGELFF.

The V gene is TRBV19, the J gene TRBJ1-1; 7 nucleotides match TRBD1. CDR1 is LNHDA and CDR2 is SQIVND in the germline V gene (reference sequence). The ends lost 4 bases at V and 2 bases at J; junction bases unmatched: 4. The CDR3 is made up of 14 amino acids. Written as DNA, the CDR3 is TGTGCCAGTAGTACCGGGACAGTTAACACTGAAGCTTTCTTT. Translating gives CASSTGTVNTEAFF. The full variable domain, with the rest looked up from reference TRBV19 and TRBJ1-1, is DGGITQSPKYLFRKEGQNVTLSCEQNLNHDAMYWYRQDPGQGLRLIYYSQIVNDFQKGDIAEGYSVSREKKESFPLTVTSAQKNPTAFYLCASSTGTVNTEAFFGQGTRLTVV.

The chain employs TRBV27 and TRBJ2-7; 8 positions match TRBD1. V lost 5 bases and J lost 3; bases outside the gene matches: 15. The CDR3 is 17 amino acids. Germline V lookup: CDR1 MNHEY, CDR2 SMNVEV (reference sequence). The CDR3 DNA is TGTGCCAGCAGTATCCGATGGGGCGGGACAGGAATCTACGAGCAGTACTTC. It is translated as CASSIRWGGTGIYEQYF.

The DNA for the CDR3 is TGCGCCAGCAGCCAAGAGGCCAGGAGGGCCTTCTCCTACAATGAGCAGTTCTTC. Amino acids: CASSQEARRAFSYNEQFF. V gene TRBV4-3 combines with J gene TRBJ2-1; maybe TRBD2 (6 bases). CDR1 LGHNA and CDR2 YSLEER come from the germline V gene. Trimming pared 0 bases from V and 0 bases from J, leaving 15 bases between. The CDR3 spans 18 residues.

V gene TRBV24-1 combines with J gene TRBJ2-3, with 7 nucleotides matching TRBD2. CDR1 is KGHDR and CDR2 is SFDVKD in the germline V gene. CDR3 length equals 17 residues. V shed 3 bases and J 5 bases; nucleotides not matched to a gene: 13. DNA for the CDR3: TGTGCCACCAGTGATAGTAGTGGGAGGGTAACGAAAGATACGCAGTATTTT. It encodes CATSDSSGRVTKDTQYF.

The CDR3 DNA follows: TGTGCCAGCAGCTCCACCGGGACAGGGGGCGCGGGTGGCTACACCTTC. Translating gives CASSSTGTGGAGGYTF. The chain uses TRBV7-9 and TRBJ1-2; 12 nucleotides line up with TRBD1. The ends lost 4 bases at V and 7 bases at J; junction bases unmatched: 10. CDR3 length equals 16 residues. Germline loops: CDR1 SEHNR, CDR2 FQNEAQ (reference sequence).

The chain joins TRBV18 to TRBJ1-1, with 7 nucleotides matching TRBD1. V was clipped by 4 bases and J by 6 bases; unmatched bases: 2. The CDR3 totals 12 residues. Germline V gene sequence: CDR1 KGHSH, CDR2 LQKENI. The CDR3 sequence: CASSRDRAEAFF. Written as DNA, the CDR3 is TGTGCCAGCTCACGGGACAGAGCTGAAGCTTTCTTT.

The chain's CDR3 is CASSLRSGKVQVSPLHF. CDR3 in DNA: TGTGCCAGCAGCTTGCGGTCAGGGAAGGTCCAGGTTTCACCCCTCCACTTT. The rearrangement joins TRBV5-6 to TRBJ1-6, with D possibly matching TRBD1 (5 bases). Trimming removed 1 base at V and 9 bases at J, with 20 bases between. Looked up from germline, CDR1 is SGHDT and CDR2 is YYEEEE. CDR3 size: 17 residues.

V gene TRBV7-2 combines with J gene TRBJ1-1, with a possible D match to TRBD1 (6 bases). V shed 4 bases and J shed 5 bases, with 11 bases lying between them. CDR3 length: 13 residues. The germline gives CDR1 SGHTA, CDR2 FQGNSA. This CDR3 is CASSSTRGTEAFF. Here the CDR3 DNA reads TGTGCCAGCAGCTCAACCAGGGGAACTGAAGCTTTCTTT.

In this sample, this clone turned up once. The V gene is TRBV7-8, the J gene TRBJ1-4; D is ambiguous. The germline V gene encodes CDR1 SGHVS and CDR2 FQNEAQ. Trimming cost V 2 bases and J 5 bases, with 18 bases left between them. CDR3 size: 17 residues. DNA for the CDR3: TGTGCCAGCAGCTTAAACGGACTCCCAGTACTAAATGAAAAACTGTTTTTT. It is translated as CASSLNGLPVLNEKLFF.

On this clone: Within the sample, other DNA sequences also encode this same CDR3. The V and J genes are TRBV3-1 (or the pseudogene TRBV3-2) and TRBJ2-5, with TRBD2 identical over 8 bases. This CDR3 comprises 13 residues. Germline V gene data show CDR1 as LGHDT and CDR2 as YNNKEL (reference sequence). The V gene end was trimmed by 6 bases and the J gene end by 3 bases; junction bases not matched to a gene: 3. This CDR3 is CASSLLAEETQYF. The CDR3 bases are TGTGCCAGCAGTCTACTAGCGGAAGAGACCCAGTACTTC.

V and J are TRBV27 and TRBJ1-1; no definite D call. This CDR3 is 14 amino acids long. The V end was cut by 6 bases, the J end by 11 bases, with 22 bases between. Germline CDR1 reads MNHEY; CDR2 reads SMNVEV (reference sequence). DNA of the CDR3: TGTGCCAGCAGGCAAAGGGTAGCGCTAGTGGATGCTTTCTTT. It codes for CASRQRVALVDAFF.

The J gene is TRBJ1-1, the V gene TRBV10-3; D remains unclear. CDR3 size: 13 residues. Per the germline V gene, CDR1 is ENHRY and CDR2 is SYGVKD. Trimming stripped 4 bases from V and 4 bases from J, with 10 bases between. In DNA form, the CDR3 reads TGTGCCATCAGTGTTATAGCTGGCACTGAAGCTTTCTTT. The encoded protein is CAISVIAGTEAFF.